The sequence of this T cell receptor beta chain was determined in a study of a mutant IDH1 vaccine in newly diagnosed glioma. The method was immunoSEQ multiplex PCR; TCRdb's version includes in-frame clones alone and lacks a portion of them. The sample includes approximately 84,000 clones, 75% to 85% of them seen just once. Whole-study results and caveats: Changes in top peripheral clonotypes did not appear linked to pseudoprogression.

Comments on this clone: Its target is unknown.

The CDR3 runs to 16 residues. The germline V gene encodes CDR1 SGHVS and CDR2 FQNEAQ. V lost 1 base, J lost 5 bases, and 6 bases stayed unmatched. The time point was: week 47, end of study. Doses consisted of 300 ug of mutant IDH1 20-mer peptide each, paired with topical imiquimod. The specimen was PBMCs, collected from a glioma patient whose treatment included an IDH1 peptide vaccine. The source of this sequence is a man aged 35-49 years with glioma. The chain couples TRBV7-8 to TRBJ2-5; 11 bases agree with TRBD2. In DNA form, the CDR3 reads TGTGCCAGCAGCTTAGTCCTAGCGGGGGGTTGGGAGACCCAGTACTTC. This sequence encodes CASSLVLAGGWETQYF. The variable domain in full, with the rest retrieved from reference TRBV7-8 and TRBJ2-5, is GAGVSQSPRYKVAKRGQDVALRCDPISGHVSLFWYQQALGQGPEFLTYFQNEAQLDKSGLPSDRFFAERPEGSVSTLKIQRTQQEDSAVYLCASSLVLAGGWETQYFGPGTRLLVL.